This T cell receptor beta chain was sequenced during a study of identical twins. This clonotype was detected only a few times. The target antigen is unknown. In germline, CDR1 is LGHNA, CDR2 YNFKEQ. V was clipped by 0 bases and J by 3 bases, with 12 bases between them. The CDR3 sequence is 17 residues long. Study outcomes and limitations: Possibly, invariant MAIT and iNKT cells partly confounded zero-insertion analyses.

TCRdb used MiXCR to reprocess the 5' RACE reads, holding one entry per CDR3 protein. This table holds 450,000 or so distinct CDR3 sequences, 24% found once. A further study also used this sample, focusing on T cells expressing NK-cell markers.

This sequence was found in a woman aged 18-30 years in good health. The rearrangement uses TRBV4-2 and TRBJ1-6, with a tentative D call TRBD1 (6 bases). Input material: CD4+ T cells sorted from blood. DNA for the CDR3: TGTGCCAGCAGCCAAGAAACAGGGTCGAGCTATAATTCACCCCTCCACTTT. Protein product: CASSQETGSSYNSPLHF.